This T cell receptor beta chain appears in the sequencing data of a study of blood T cell repertoires in COVID-19. At the level of the study: Donors in the United States, Italy and Spain gave samples during acute or convalescent COVID-19. Sources were T cells, B-cell-depleted T cells, or PBMCs; the material itself was cDNA or gDNA.

V was pared by 1 base and J by 1 base, with 10 bases between. Germline V gene lookup returns CDR1 MDHEN and CDR2 SYDVKM. This CDR3 has 16 residues. Per the original data handling: Estimates of nucleated cell counts were drawn from the amplification of reference gene primers. Assay: immunoSEQ multiplex PCR; the TCRdb copy retains only in-frame clones and omits some. From that table come the V and J calls and clone size; the DNA was used to work out D and trimming. Of 180,000 or so clones listed, around 88% were seen once; the top ten hold about 3.9%. Sequenced sample: peripheral blood. The TCR sequence derives from a woman under 40 with acute or convalescent COVID-19. V is TRBV28 and J is TRBJ2-2; D may be TRBD1 (5 bases). The CDR3 nucleotides are TGTGCCAGCAGTTTATTCCACAGGATGAACACCGGGGAGCTGTTTTTT. It yields the protein CASSLFHRMNTGELFF.